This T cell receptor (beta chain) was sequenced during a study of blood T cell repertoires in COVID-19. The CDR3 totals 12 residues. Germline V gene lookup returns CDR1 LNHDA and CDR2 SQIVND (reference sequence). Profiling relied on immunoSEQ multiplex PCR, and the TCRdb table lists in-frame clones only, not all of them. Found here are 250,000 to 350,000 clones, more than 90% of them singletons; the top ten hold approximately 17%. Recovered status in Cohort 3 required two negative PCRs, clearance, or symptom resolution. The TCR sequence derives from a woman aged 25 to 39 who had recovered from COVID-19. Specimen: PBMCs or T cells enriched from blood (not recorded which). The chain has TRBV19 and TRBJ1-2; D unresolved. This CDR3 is CASLGGPYGYTF. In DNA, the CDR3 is TGTGCTTCCCTGGGAGGACCTTATGGCTACACCTTC.